The clone carrying this TCR beta chain was seen repeatedly, ten times or more. The source of the sample is a study of patients and donors after allogeneic stem cell transplantation. Deletions cut 5 bases from V and 5 bases from J, with 12 bases between. Germline V gene data show CDR1 as SGHVS and CDR2 as FQNEAQ. This CDR3 region has 13 residues. One entry per CDR3 protein, called by TCRdb with MiXCR from the RT-PCR reads. The sample records 57,000 or so distinct CDR3 sequences, more than 10% being singletons. What was sequenced was blood, either unsorted or a sorted T cell fraction (not recorded which). The sequence was obtained from a human donor who was either an allogeneic HSCT recipient or a stem cell or donor lymphocyte infusion donor (not recorded which). It is not recorded whose cells these are; they may come from a transplant donor. V is TRBV7-8 and J is TRBJ1-2; no clear D. The CDR3 DNA reads as TGTGCCAGCAGCCGTTACAGAGGATATGGCTACACCTTC. Its translation: CASSRYRGYGYTF.